This TCR beta chain originates from a study of blood T cells in healthy people across ages. At the level of the study: T cells yielded about one barcoded beta molecule per two cells through template switching.

Per the germline V gene, CDR1 is MNHNS and CDR2 is SASEGT. Trimming took off 6 bases at V and 7 bases at J, with 25 bases between the two ends. The CDR3 runs to 17 residues. A second PCR, run for roughly 7 to 11 cycles, used a sample-barcoded 5' primer plus a J-beta primer mix. TCRdb re-analysed the 5' RACE reads in MiXCR, keeping a single row per CDR3 protein. The top ten hold around an eighth of the sample, which has about 670,000 distinct CDR3 sequences, 45% to 60% seen once. Total RNA extracted from each sample amounted to at least 5.5 micrograms. This clonotype was counted a few times. The chain joins TRBV6-1 to TRBJ2-1, with D possibly being TRBD2 (7 bases). Source material: blood. This clonotype originated in a woman older than 75 in good health. The CDR3 protein is CASRGQGTGGPRNEQFF. Here the CDR3 DNA reads TGTGCCAGCAGAGGGCAGGGTACGGGGGGCCCTCGAAATGAGCAGTTCTTC.